Sequencing of this T cell receptor (beta chain) was carried out in a study of T cell repertoires in cytomegalovirus infection. About the study: A matching HLA type, together with CMV infection, was signaled by public TCR beta signatures. Study-level points and caveats: Accumulated public TCR beta family frequency recognized individuals carrying CMV together with the relevant HLA.

This clonotype was detected a few times. What it recognizes is unknown. TCRdb recomputed calls from the reads with MiXCR, one row per CDR3 protein. The table shows around 77,000 distinct CDR3 sequences, with approximately 22% occurring only once. V lost 5 bases to trimming and J lost 3 bases, with 14 bases between them. CDR1 is SEHNR, CDR2 FQNEAQ, per germline (reference sequence). CDR3 length equals 14 residues. This material consisted of CD8+ T cells from cultured PBMCs, taken from culture after CMV antigen stimulation. The source is a human donor in good health (CMV status not recorded). Some clones in this sample may be carry-over from other donors' samples. This chain connects TRBV7-9 to TRBJ2-7, with D perhaps TRBD1 (6 bases). In nucleotides, the CDR3 is TGTGCCAGCAGCCCACCGGGACACTTCTACGAGCAGTACTTC. Protein product: CASSPPGHFYEQYF.